Below, 3 T cell receptor beta chains from the same sample are listed, as sequenced in a study of radiotherapy plus CTLA-4 blockade in lung cancer. Profiled with immunoSEQ multiplex PCR; TCRdb holds only in-frame clones, not every one. The sample has 90,000 to 130,000 clones, around 84% seen once; the top ten hold around 3%. Here the sequenced sample was peripheral blood, taken from a patient treated with radiotherapy plus ipilimumab. All receptors derive from a human donor with non-small cell lung cancer that progressed on radiotherapy plus ipilimumab. Some clones in this sample may be carry-over from other donors' samples.

This clone was counted a few times. The chain links TRBV7-3 to TRBJ1-6; no clear D. The CDR3 is 13 amino acids. V dropped 6 bases and J dropped 8 bases, with 11 bases sitting between them. Germline CDR1 and CDR2: SGHTA and FQGTGA. Here the CDR3 reads CASSPDAHSPLHF. CDR3 DNA sequence: TGTGCCAGCAGTCCGGACGCCCATTCACCCCTCCACTTT.

This chain connects TRBV6-5 to TRBJ2-3; D not resolved. V was shortened by 0 bases and J by 0 bases, with 10 bases between the two germline ends. CDR1 and CDR2 from the germline V gene are MNHEY and SVGAGI. The CDR3 has 16 amino acids. The CDR3 bases are TGTGCCAGCAGTTACTCGCCAATACCTAGCACAGATACGCAGTATTTT. Translated: CASSYSPIPSTDTQYF.

J is TRBJ2-3 and V is TRBV2, with D tentatively TRBD1 (6 bases). The CDR3 spans 14 residues. Per the germline V gene, CDR1 is SNHLY and CDR2 is FYNNEI. The V end was cut by 1 base, the J end by 5 bases, with 10 bases between. For the CDR3, the DNA is TGTGCCAGCAGTGAAGACAGGGTTGAAGATACGCAGTATTTT. Its protein product is CASSEDRVEDTQYF.